This TCR beta chain appears in the sequencing data of a study of T cell responses to AZD1222 COVID-19 vaccine. Turning to the study itself: Pooled together were second doses at about 4 or about 12 weeks. General study findings and limits: Vaccine-associated CD4 TCRs ranged over spike, dominating at 160-218 and 743-854. Females made up more of the donors, who were largely white British, and clonal diversity may have come out too low. Repertoires were collected only later (after the peak T cell response had occurred).

On this clone itself: The target antigen is unknown.

TCRdb's table, derived via immunoSEQ multiplex PCR, lists solely in-frame clones and lacks some. The sample has 120,000 to 150,000 clones, 93% seen once; the top ten hold around 4.7%. Germline values: CDR1 MNHEY, CDR2 SVGAGI. V lost 0 bases and J lost 7; bases outside the gene matches: 7. CDR3 length equals 15 residues. The receptor was isolated from an adult in good health. The sample here was peripheral blood, taken on day 0 of AZD1222 vaccination. The genes are TRBV6-5 and TRBJ2-5, with 8 bases identical to TRBD1. CDR3 loop: CASSYSQGALPTQYF. The CDR3 nucleotides are TGTGCCAGCAGTTACTCTCAGGGGGCACTACCGACCCAGTACTTC.